One and the same sample provided the 9 T cell receptor beta chains below, sequenced in a study of T-cell memory formation after mild COVID-19. TCRdb recomputed calls from the 5' RACE reads with MiXCR, one row per CDR3 protein. The sample consists of 400,000 or so distinct CDR3 sequences, 20% of them appearing once. The sequenced sample consisted of PBMCs or a T cell subset sorted from them (not recorded which). Every receptor here comes from an adult woman who had mild COVID-19 (a few samples of this study predate the infection). Cell type and time point are not known.

The table lists this clonotype with a few counts. The rearrangement links TRBV5-1 to TRBJ1-2; 9 bases agree with TRBD1. With 4 bases clipped from V and 7 bases from J, the junction kept 8 bases outside the gene matches. This CDR3 is built from 14 residues. CDR1 is SGHRS, CDR2 YFSETQ, per germline. The CDR3 nucleotides read TGCGCCAGCAGCCCCGCACAGGGGGCGTTTGGCTACACCTTC. Its protein product is CASSPAQGAFGYTF. Full variable domain (remainder filled in from reference TRBV5-1 and TRBJ1-2): KAGVTQTPRYLIKTRGQQVTLSCSPISGHRSVSWYQQTPGQGLQFLFEYFSETQRNKGNFPGRFSGRQFSNSRSEMNVSTLELGDSALYLCASSPAQGAFGYTFGSGTRLTVV.

V and J are TRBV25-1 and TRBJ1-5, with a possible D match to TRBD1 (6 bases). The CDR3 extends over 13 amino acids. With 1 base removed from V and 16 bases from J, the gap between germline ends came to 17 bases. Germline lookup yields CDR1 MGHDK and CDR2 SYGVNS. CDR3 loop: CASSESTGRRFHF. DNA for the CDR3: TGTGCCAGCAGTGAATCGACAGGCCGGAGGTTCCATTTT.

There are a few counts of this clonotype. The rearrangement links TRBV18 to TRBJ2-7; D possibly corresponds to TRBD2 (5 bases). Germline CDR1 reads KGHSH; CDR2 reads LQKENI. The CDR3 length is 15 residues. Trimming shortened V by 6 bases and J by 0 bases, and 15 bases separated the two germline ends. The chain's CDR3 is CASSPPGKSSYEQYF. The CDR3 DNA follows: TGTGCCAGCTCCCCGCCGGGGAAGAGCTCCTACGAGCAGTACTTC.

The CDR3 loop reads CATSDVSRGNQPQHF. CDR3 bases: TGTGCCACCAGTGACGTGTCGAGAGGCAATCAGCCCCAGCATTTT. This chain connects TRBV24-1 to TRBJ1-5; D remains ambiguous. Germline V gene lookup returns CDR1 KGHDR and CDR2 SFDVKD. The length of the CDR3 is 15 residues. The ends were cut back, 4 bases at V and 2 bases at J, with 11 bases in the middle.

V and J are TRBV12-5 and TRBJ1-1; 9 nucleotides agree with TRBD1. Trimming took 6 bases from V and 1 from J; bases not matched to a gene: 9. The CDR3 length is 16 residues. The germline V gene has CDR1 LGHNT and CDR2 FRNRAP. CDR3 sequence reads: CASGSTDRGGNTEAFF. In nucleotides, the CDR3 is TGTGCTAGTGGCTCGACGGACAGGGGTGGGAACACTGAAGCTTTCTTT.

This clonotype was seen once. The CDR3 nucleotides read TGTGCCATCAGTGAGAGAGACAGGACTGAATACGAGCAGTACTTC. Its translation: CAISERDRTEYEQYF. V usage is TRBV10-3 and J usage is TRBJ2-7; TRBD1 is a possible D gene (6 bases). The CDR3 totals 15 residues. Germline V lookup: CDR1 ENHRY, CDR2 SYGVKD. The germline V and J ends were trimmed by 2 bases and 4 bases, with 15 bases remaining between them.

This clonotype was counted ten times or more. The V gene is TRBV5-1, the J gene TRBJ2-3, with 9 bases that match TRBD2. The V gene end was trimmed by 0 bases and the J gene end by 4 bases; junction bases not matched to a gene: 0. Germline V lookup: CDR1 SGHRS, CDR2 YFSETQ. CDR3 length equals 14 residues. CDR3 loop: CASSLGTSADTQYF. Here the CDR3 DNA reads TGCGCCAGCAGCTTGGGGACTAGCGCAGATACGCAGTATTTT.

This clonotype was observed many times. The chain employs TRBV7-2 and TRBJ2-1; D is perhaps TRBD2 (6 bases). V lost 2 bases, J lost 4 bases, and 15 bases lay in between. The germline V gene encodes CDR1 SGHTA and CDR2 FQGNSA. The CDR3 spans 16 residues. CDR3 DNA: TGTGCCAGCAGCTTACAGGCGGGAACACGGTACAATGAGCAGTTCTTC. Translated, it gives CASSLQAGTRYNEQFF. Filled out from reference TRBV7-2 and TRBJ2-1, the complete variable domain reads GAGVSQSPSNKVTEKGKDVELRCDPISGHTALYWYRQSLGQGLEFLIYFQGNSAPDKSGLPSDRFSAERTGGSVSTLTIQRTQQEDSAVYLCASSLQAGTRYNEQFFGPGTRLTVL.

CDR3 bases: TGTGCCAGCAGCCCTGGGGACAGATTTAGCACAGATACGCAGTATTTT. It yields the protein CASSPGDRFSTDTQYF. The rearrangement uses TRBV7-3 and TRBJ2-3; TRBD1 matches at 7 bases. Losses at the gene ends were 5 bases for V and 0 bases for J; bases not matched to a gene: 8. CDR1 SGHTA and CDR2 FQGTGA come from the germline V gene. The CDR3 runs to 16 residues.